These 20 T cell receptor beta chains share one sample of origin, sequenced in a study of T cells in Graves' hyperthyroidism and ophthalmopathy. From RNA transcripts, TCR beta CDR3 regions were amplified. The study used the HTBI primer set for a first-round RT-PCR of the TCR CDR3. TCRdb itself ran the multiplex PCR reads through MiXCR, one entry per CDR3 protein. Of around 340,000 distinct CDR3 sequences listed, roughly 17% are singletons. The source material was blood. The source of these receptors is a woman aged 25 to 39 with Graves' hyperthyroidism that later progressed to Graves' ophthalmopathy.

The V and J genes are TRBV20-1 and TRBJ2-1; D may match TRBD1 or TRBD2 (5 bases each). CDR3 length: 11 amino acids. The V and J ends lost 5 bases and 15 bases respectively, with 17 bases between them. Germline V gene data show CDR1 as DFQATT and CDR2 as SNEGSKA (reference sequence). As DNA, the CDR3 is TGCAGTGCTGGGGGATCGAGGGCTTTGTTCTTC. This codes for CSAGGSRALFF.

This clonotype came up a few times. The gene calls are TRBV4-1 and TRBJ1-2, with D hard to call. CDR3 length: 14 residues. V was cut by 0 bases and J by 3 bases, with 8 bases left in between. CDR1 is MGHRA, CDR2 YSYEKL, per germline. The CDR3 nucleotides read TGCGCCAGCAGCCAAGAGGGGAGCTACTATGGCTACACCTTC. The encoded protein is CASSQEGSYYGYTF.

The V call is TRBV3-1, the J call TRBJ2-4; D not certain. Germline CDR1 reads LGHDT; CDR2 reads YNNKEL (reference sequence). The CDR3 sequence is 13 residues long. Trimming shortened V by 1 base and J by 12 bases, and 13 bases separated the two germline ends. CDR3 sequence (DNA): TGTGCCAGCAGCCAAGTCAGGTCAGCCTCTCAGTACTTC. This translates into CASSQVRSASQYF.

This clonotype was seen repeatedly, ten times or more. CDR3 nucleotide sequence: TGTGCCAGCAGTGTAGGGGTGGAGACCCAGTACTTC. It is translated as CASSVGVETQYF. This chain uses TRBV2 with TRBJ2-5; D might be TRBD1 (5 bases). Germline CDR1 and CDR2: SNHLY and FYNNEI. The CDR3 sequence is 12 residues long. Between the trimmed V and J ends, which lost 4 bases and 5 bases, there was a span of 8 bases.

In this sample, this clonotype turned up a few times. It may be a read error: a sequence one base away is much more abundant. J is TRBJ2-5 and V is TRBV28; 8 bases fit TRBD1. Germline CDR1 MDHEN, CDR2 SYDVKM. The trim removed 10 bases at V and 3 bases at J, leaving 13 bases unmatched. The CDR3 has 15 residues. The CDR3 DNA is TGTGCCAACAGCTCTGACAGGGGCTGGGAAGAGACCCAGTACTTC. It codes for CANSSDRGWEETQYF.

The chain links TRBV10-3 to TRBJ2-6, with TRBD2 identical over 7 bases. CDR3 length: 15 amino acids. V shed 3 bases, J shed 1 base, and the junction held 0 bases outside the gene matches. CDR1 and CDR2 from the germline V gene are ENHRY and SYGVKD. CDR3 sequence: CAISDGGSGANVLTF. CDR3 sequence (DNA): TGTGCCATCAGTGACGGGGGGTCTGGGGCCAACGTCCTGACTTTC.

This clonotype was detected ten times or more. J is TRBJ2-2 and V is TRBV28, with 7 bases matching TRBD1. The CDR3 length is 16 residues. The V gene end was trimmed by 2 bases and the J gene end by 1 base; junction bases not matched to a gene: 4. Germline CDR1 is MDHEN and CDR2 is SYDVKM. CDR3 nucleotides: TGTGCCAGCAGTTTACGACGGACAGGGAACACCGGGGAGCTGTTTTTT. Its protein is CASSLRRTGNTGELFF. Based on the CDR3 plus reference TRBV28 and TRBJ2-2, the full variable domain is DVKVTQSSRYLVKRTGEKVFLECVQDMDHENMFWYRQDPGLGLRLIYFSYDVKMKEKGDIPEGYSVSREKKERFSLILESASTNQTSMYLCASSLRRTGNTGELFFGEGSRLTVL.

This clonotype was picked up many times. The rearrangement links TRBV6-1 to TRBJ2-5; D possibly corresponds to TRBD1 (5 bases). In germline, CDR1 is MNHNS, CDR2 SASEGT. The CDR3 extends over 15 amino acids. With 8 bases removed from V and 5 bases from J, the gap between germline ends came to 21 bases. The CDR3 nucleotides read TGTGCCAGCGCTACCCGACGAGACAGTATTGAGACCCAGTACTTC. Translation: CASATRRDSIETQYF.

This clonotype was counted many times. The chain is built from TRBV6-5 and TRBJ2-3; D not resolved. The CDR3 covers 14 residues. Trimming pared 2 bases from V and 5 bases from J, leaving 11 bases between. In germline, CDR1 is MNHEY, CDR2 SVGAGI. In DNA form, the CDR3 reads TGTGCCAGCAGTTACGGGGTCCGTGGAGATACGCAGTATTTT. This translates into CASSYGVRGDTQYF.

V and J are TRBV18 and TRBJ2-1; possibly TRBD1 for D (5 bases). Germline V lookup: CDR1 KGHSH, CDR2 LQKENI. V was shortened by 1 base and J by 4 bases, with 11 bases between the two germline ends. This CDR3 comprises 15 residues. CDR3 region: CASSPQGAGYNEQFF. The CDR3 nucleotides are TGTGCCAGCTCACCACAGGGCGCAGGGTACAATGAGCAGTTCTTC.

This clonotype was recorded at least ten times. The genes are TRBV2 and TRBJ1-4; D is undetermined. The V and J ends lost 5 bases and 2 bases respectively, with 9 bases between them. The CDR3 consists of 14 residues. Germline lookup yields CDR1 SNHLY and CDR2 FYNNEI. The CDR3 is CASSKEQTNEKLFF. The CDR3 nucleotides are TGTGCCAGCAGTAAGGAGCAGACTAATGAAAAACTGTTTTTT.

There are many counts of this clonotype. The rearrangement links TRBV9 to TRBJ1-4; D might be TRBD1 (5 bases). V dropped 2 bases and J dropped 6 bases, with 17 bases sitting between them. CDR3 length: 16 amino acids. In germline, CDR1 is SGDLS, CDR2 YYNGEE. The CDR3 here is CASSVDGGENHEKLFF. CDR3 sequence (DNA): TGTGCCAGCAGCGTTGACGGGGGAGAGAATCATGAAAAACTGTTTTTT.

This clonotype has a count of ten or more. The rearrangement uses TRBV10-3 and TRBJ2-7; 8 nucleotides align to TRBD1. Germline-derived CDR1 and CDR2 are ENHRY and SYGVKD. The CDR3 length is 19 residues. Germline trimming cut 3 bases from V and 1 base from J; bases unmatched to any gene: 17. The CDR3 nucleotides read TGTGCCATCAGTGATCCTTCCCTAGAAACAGGGGGAAAATCCTACGAGCAGTACTTC. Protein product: CAISDPSLETGGKSYEQYF.

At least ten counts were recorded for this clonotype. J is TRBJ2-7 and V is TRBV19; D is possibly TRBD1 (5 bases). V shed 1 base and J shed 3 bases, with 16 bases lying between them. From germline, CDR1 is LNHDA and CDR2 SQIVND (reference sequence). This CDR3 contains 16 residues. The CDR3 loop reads CASSIGGPLTVYEQYF. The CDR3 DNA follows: TGTGCCAGTAGTATAGGTGGACCGTTGACAGTCTACGAGCAGTACTTC.

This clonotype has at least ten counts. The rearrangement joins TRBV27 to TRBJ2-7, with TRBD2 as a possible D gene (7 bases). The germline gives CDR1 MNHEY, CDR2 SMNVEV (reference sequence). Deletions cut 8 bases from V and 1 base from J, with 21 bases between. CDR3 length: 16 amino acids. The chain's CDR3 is CASVPVGGPWSYEQYF. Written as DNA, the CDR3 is TGTGCCAGCGTACCGGTGGGGGGGCCATGGTCCTACGAGCAGTACTTC.

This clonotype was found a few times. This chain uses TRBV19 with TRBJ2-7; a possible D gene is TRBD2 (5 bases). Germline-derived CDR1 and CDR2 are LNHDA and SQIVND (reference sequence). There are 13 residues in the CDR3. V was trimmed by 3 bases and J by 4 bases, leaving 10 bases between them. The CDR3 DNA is TGTGCCAGTAGTATCGGGGAGAGGTACGAGCAGTACTTC. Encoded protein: CASSIGERYEQYF.

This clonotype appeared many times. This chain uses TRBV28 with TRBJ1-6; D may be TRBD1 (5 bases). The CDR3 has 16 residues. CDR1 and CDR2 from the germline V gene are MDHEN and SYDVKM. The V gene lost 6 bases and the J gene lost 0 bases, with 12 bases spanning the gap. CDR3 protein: CASSPGIGSYNSPLHF. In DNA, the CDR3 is TGTGCCAGCAGCCCAGGGATAGGCTCCTATAATTCACCCCTCCACTTT.

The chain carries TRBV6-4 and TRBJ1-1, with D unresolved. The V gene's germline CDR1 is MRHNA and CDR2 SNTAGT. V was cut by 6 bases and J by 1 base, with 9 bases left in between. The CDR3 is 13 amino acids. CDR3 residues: CASSNGENTEAFF. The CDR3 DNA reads TGTGCCAGCAGCAACGGAGAGAACACTGAAGCTTTCTTT.

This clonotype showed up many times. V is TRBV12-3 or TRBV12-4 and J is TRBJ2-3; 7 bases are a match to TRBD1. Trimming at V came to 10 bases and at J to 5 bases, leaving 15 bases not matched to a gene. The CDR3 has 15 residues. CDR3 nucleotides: TGTGCCACCATACAGGGGTTCAATCGAGGAGATACGCAGTATTTT. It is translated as CATIQGFNRGDTQYF.

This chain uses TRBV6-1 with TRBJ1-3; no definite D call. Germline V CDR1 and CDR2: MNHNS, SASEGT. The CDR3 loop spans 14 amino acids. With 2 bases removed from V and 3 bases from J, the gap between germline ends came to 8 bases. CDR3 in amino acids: CASSEWDDGNTIYF. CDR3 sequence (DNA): TGTGCCAGCAGTGAATGGGATGATGGAAACACCATATATTTT.